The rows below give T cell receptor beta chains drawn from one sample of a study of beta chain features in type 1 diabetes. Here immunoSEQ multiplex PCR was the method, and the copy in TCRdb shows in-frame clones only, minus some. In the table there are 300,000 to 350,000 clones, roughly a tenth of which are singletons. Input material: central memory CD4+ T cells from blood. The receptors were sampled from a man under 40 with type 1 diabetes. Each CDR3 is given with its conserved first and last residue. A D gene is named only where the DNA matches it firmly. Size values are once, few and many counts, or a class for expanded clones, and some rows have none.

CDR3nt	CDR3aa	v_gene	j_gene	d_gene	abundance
TGTGCCAGCAGTGATTGGGGAAGAGGCACAGATACGCAGTATTTT	CASSDWGRGTDTQYF	TRBV2	TRBJ2-3	NA	NA
TGTGCCAGCAGTTCGCCCCACACAGATACGCAGTATTTT	CASSSPHTDTQYF	TRBV27	TRBJ2-3	NA	NA
TGTGCCAGCAGCTTAGCGGGACAGGGGAACATGGGGTCTAGTCAGCCCCAGCATTTT	CASSLAGQGNMGSSQPQHF	TRBV7-8	TRBJ1-5	TRBD1	few
TGCGCCAGCAGCCACAACAGGGCGGATTCCTATGGCTACACCTTC	CASSHNRADSYGYTF	TRBV4-3	TRBJ1-2	NA	few
TGTGCCTCCCGACGAGTAGGGGGCAGCGGAGGCTACACCTTC	CASRRVGGSGGYTF	TRBV30	TRBJ1-2	TRBD1	NA
TGTGCCAGCAGTGGCCTGGGGGGGAACCAAGGTTTT	CASSGLGGNQGF	TRBV25-1	TRBJ1-4	NA	few
TGCGCCAGCAGCCAAGATCAGGGGCTGAACACTGAAGCTTTCTTT	CASSQDQGLNTEAFF	TRBV4-1	TRBJ1-1	NA	few
TGCAGCGTTGAATCAGGGGCGACCTACGAGCAGTACTTC	CSVESGATYEQYF	TRBV29-1	TRBJ2-7	NA	NA
TGTGCCATCCCGCGGGGAGACGGGGATAACTATGGCTACACCTTC	CAIPRGDGDNYGYTF	TRBV28	TRBJ1-2	NA	many
TGTGCCAGCAGCGCCCTAGGCGGGACACCGCATAACTATGGCTACACCTTC	CASSALGGTPHNYGYTF	TRBV13	TRBJ1-2	NA	few
TGTGCCTGGAGTAAGGGGTTTACCTACGAGCAGTACTTC	CAWSKGFTYEQYF	TRBV30	TRBJ2-7	NA	NA
TGCGCCAGCAGCTTAGAAACAGGGGTGCGTACTCGCTACAATGAGCAGTTCTTC	CASSLETGVRTRYNEQFF	TRBV5-1	TRBJ2-1	TRBD1	few
TGTGCCAGCAGCCGGACGGTTACCTACAATGAGCAGTTCTTC	CASSRTVTYNEQFF	TRBV19	TRBJ2-1	NA	few